These 32 T cell receptor beta chains were all obtained from the same sample, sequenced in a study of T cells in Graves' hyperthyroidism and ophthalmopathy. The CDR3 regions of TCR beta were amplified from RNA transcripts. In the first-round RT-PCR of the TCR CDR3, the HTBI primer set was used. TCRdb passed the multiplex PCR reads through MiXCR, listing each CDR3 protein once. Among approximately 370,000 distinct CDR3 sequences, 14% to 15% were seen once, and the ten largest hold less than 35%. The sequenced material came from blood. The receptor source for this set is a woman in her thirties with Graves' hyperthyroidism.

There are a few counts of this clonotype. V usage is TRBV18 and J usage is TRBJ2-3; weak D call: TRBD2 (6 bases). The CDR3 spans 15 residues. Trimming took off 2 bases at V and 3 bases at J, with 12 bases between the two ends. Germline CDR1 KGHSH, CDR2 LQKENI. The CDR3 loop reads CASSPFLATTDTQYF. For the CDR3, the DNA is TGTGCCAGCTCACCATTCCTAGCGACGACAGATACGCAGTATTTT.

The CDR3 loop reads CASSQDRVALEQYF. In DNA, the CDR3 is TGTGCCAGCAGCCAGGACAGGGTGGCGCTCGAGCAGTACTTC. This rearrangement joins TRBV7-2 to TRBJ2-7, with 8 bases matching TRBD1. This CDR3 is built from 14 residues. Germline lookup yields CDR1 SGHTA and CDR2 FQGNSA. The V segment lost 5 bases and the J segment 6 bases; nucleotides outside the gene matches: 9. The full variable domain, with the rest looked up from reference TRBV7-2 and TRBJ2-7, is GAGVSQSPSNKVTEKGKDVELRCDPISGHTALYWYRQSLGQGLEFLIYFQGNSAPDKSGLPSDRFSAERTGGSVSTLTIQRTQQEDSAVYLCASSQDRVALEQYFGPGTRLTVT.

This clonotype was seen ten or more times. The chain links TRBV5-1 to TRBJ2-3, with D possibly matching TRBD1 (6 bases). The CDR3 runs 14 residues. CDR1 is SGHRS, CDR2 YFSETQ, per germline. V lost 4 bases, J lost 2 bases, and 11 bases lay in between. The CDR3 loop reads CASSLRTDTDTQYF. The CDR3 DNA is TGCGCCAGCAGCCTTCGGACAGACACAGATACGCAGTATTTT.

The chain recombines TRBV7-9 with TRBJ1-3; no clear D. CDR1 SEHNR and CDR2 FQNEAQ come from the germline V gene (reference sequence). Between the trimmed V and J ends, which lost 2 bases and 2 bases, there was a span of 10 bases. The CDR3 covers 15 residues. The CDR3 DNA follows: TGTGCCAGCAGCTTATTGGGCGGACCTGGAAACACCATATATTTT. Translation: CASSLLGGPGNTIYF.

The J gene is TRBJ1-1, the V gene TRBV5-1, with TRBD1 matching 7 bases. J lost 7 bases, V lost 4 bases, and 7 bases had no gene match. This CDR3 is 13 amino acids long. Germline V lookup: CDR1 SGHRS, CDR2 YFSETQ. This chain's CDR3 is CASSLGTEFEAFF. CDR3 DNA: TGCGCCAGCAGCCTCGGGACAGAGTTTGAAGCTTTCTTT.

This clonotype was detected many times. The V call is TRBV3-1, the J call TRBJ1-3, with 8 bases that match TRBD1. Germline V gives CDR1 LGHDT, CDR2 YNNKEL (reference sequence). The CDR3 is 15 amino acids. V lost 6 bases to trimming and J lost 3 bases; unmatched junction nucleotides: 7. Here the CDR3 DNA reads TGTGCCAGCAGTCCCGGGACAGGACTTGGAAACACCATATATTTT. It is translated as CASSPGTGLGNTIYF.

This clonotype was picked up many times. The chain couples TRBV24-1 to TRBJ2-6; the match to TRBD1 covers 8 bases. This CDR3 comprises 16 residues. V lost 4 bases, J lost 4 bases, and 5 bases stayed unmatched. Germline V gene sequence: CDR1 KGHDR, CDR2 SFDVKD. The CDR3: CATSDPGQGGANVLTF. DNA of the CDR3: TGTGCCACCAGTGACCCTGGACAGGGAGGGGCCAACGTCCTGACTTTC.

This chain links TRBV12-3 or TRBV12-4 with TRBJ2-2; 12 nucleotides agree with TRBD2. After removal of 8 bases from V and 3 bases from J, the junction contained 19 bases not matched to a gene. This CDR3 has 20 residues. CDR3 region: CASRLARTSGTESYTGELFF. The CDR3 DNA follows: TGTGCCAGCCGCCTGGCCAGGACTAGCGGGACCGAAAGTTACACCGGGGAGCTGTTTTTT.

This clonotype showed up just a few times. The V and J genes are TRBV18 and TRBJ2-7; D ambiguous. Germline CDR1 KGHSH, CDR2 LQKENI. The CDR3 is 13 residues long. The V end was cut by 3 bases, the J end by 5 bases, with 11 bases between. In nucleotides, the CDR3 is TGTGCCAGCTCACCGAATTCTTCCGACGAGCAGTACTTC. Amino acids: CASSPNSSDEQYF.

This clonotype was picked up one time. This chain links TRBV5-1 with TRBJ2-3; 10 nucleotides line up with TRBD1. CDR3 size: 15 residues. Germline CDR1 reads SGHRS; CDR2 reads YFSETQ. Unmatched junction bases numbered 3, after V lost 4 bases and J lost 1 base. The CDR3 reads CASSKGTGGTDTQYF. DNA for the CDR3: TGCGCCAGCAGCAAAGGGACAGGGGGCACAGATACGCAGTATTTT.

The chain joins TRBV7-9 to TRBJ2-5; 10 positions match TRBD2. The CDR3 is made up of 17 amino acids. CDR1 and CDR2 (germline): SEHNR, FQNEAQ (reference sequence). Trimming at V came to 1 base and at J to 5 bases, leaving 10 bases not matched to a gene. CDR3 DNA sequence: TGTGCCAGCAGCTTAGGGAGCGGGGGGGACATCCCGGAGACCCAGTACTTC. This gives the protein CASSLGSGGDIPETQYF.

The V gene is TRBV7-9, the J gene TRBJ1-2; maybe TRBD1 (6 bases). Germline V gene sequence: CDR1 SEHNR, CDR2 FQNEAQ (reference sequence). V was shortened by 2 bases and J by 4 bases, with 14 bases between the two germline ends. The CDR3 has 15 residues. CDR3 loop: CASSLMGGALYGYTF. Written as DNA, the CDR3 is TGTGCCAGCAGCTTAATGGGGGGCGCTCTCTATGGCTACACCTTC.

V is TRBV25-1 and J is TRBJ2-7; TRBD2 is a possible D gene (7 bases). The CDR3 covers 16 residues. V lost 2 bases and J lost 0, with 14 bases in between. Germline CDR1 is MGHDK and CDR2 is SYGVNS. This chain's CDR3 is CASSEARGGISYEQYF. CDR3 DNA sequence: TGTGCCAGCAGTGAAGCTAGGGGGGGGATCTCCTACGAGCAGTACTTC.

V and J are TRBV24-1 and TRBJ2-2, with TRBD1 identical over 8 bases. Germline CDR1 and CDR2: KGHDR and SFDVKD. Trimming at V came to 7 bases and at J to 2 bases, leaving 5 bases not matched to a gene. The CDR3 has 15 residues. The CDR3 DNA reads TGTGCCACCAGCGCGGGACAGGTCAACACCGGGGAGCTGTTTTTT. It codes for CATSAGQVNTGELFF.

This chain links TRBV27 with TRBJ2-7, with D possibly matching TRBD1 (6 bases). V gave up 5 bases and J gave up 6 bases, with 20 bases separating them. CDR3 length: 15 residues. The germline V gene encodes CDR1 MNHEY and CDR2 SMNVEV (reference sequence). The DNA of the CDR3 is TGTGCCAGCAGTCCACTCCCGGGACATACGTCCGAGCAGTACTTC. It encodes CASSPLPGHTSEQYF.

This clonotype was counted only a few times. The rearrangement joins TRBV25-1 to TRBJ2-3; D is possibly TRBD2 (5 bases). The germline V gene encodes CDR1 MGHDK and CDR2 SYGVNS. This CDR3 is built from 19 residues. Trimming took 1 base from V and 0 from J, leaving 20 bases between them. The CDR3 coding sequence is TGTGCCAGCAGTGAATTTACAGCGGCTACGGATAGGAGCACAGATACGCAGTATTTT. It codes for CASSEFTAATDRSTDTQYF.

This clonotype was recorded many times. This chain connects TRBV2 to TRBJ2-3; no clear D. CDR3 length: 14 residues. Germline assignment: CDR1 SNHLY and CDR2 FYNNEI. V lost 7 bases and J 5 bases, leaving 16 bases between the germline ends. The CDR3 DNA reads TGTGCCAGCAAGCCGTCGTGGGCGGAAGATACGCAGTATTTT. Protein: CASKPSWAEDTQYF.

This clonotype was counted ten times or more. V gene TRBV18 combines with J gene TRBJ2-3, with D maybe TRBD2 (6 bases). The ends were cut back, 6 bases at V and 2 bases at J, with 12 bases in the middle. CDR1 KGHSH and CDR2 LQKENI come from the germline V gene. The CDR3 has 14 amino acids. Here the CDR3 reads CASSEGSFTDTQYF. The CDR3 region has the DNA TGTGCCAGCTCGGAGGGCTCCTTCACAGATACGCAGTATTTT.

Many counts were recorded for this clonotype. V is TRBV2 and J is TRBJ2-5, with 9 bases lining up with TRBD2. CDR1 and CDR2 from the germline V gene are SNHLY and FYNNEI. The CDR3 totals 15 residues. With V trimmed by 2 bases and J by 5 bases, 6 bases remained unmatched. The CDR3 DNA reads as TGTGCCAGCAGTGAACAGCGGGAGGTGGGGGAGACCCAGTACTTC. Residues: CASSEQREVGETQYF.

Ten or more counts support this clonotype. The chain joins TRBV7-8 to TRBJ1-2; no clear D. CDR1 and CDR2 from the germline V gene are SGHVS and FQNEAQ. This CDR3 region has 14 residues. Trimming took off 4 bases at V and 1 base at J, with 10 bases between the two ends. The CDR3 is CASSSRNFNYGYTF. The CDR3 DNA follows: TGTGCCAGCAGCTCCCGAAACTTTAACTATGGCTACACCTTC.

The gene calls are TRBV20-1 and TRBJ2-1, with D maybe TRBD2 (6 bases). Germline V lookup: CDR1 DFQATT, CDR2 SNEGSKA (reference sequence). The germline V and J ends were trimmed by 0 bases and 4 bases, with 13 bases remaining between them. The CDR3 sequence is 15 residues long. Here the CDR3 reads CSARDRLVPYNEQFF. For the CDR3, the DNA is TGCAGTGCTAGAGATAGACTAGTCCCGTACAATGAGCAGTTCTTC.

This chain links TRBV25-1 with TRBJ2-1; 8 positions match TRBD2. Losses at the gene ends were 2 bases for V and 1 base for J; bases not matched to a gene: 10. Germline-derived CDR1 and CDR2 are MGHDK and SYGVNS. The CDR3 runs 18 residues. CDR3 residues: CASSENSRERESYNEQFF. In DNA, the CDR3 is TGTGCCAGCAGTGAAAACTCTAGGGAGCGGGAGTCCTACAATGAGCAGTTCTTC.

This clonotype was observed a handful of times. The genes are TRBV29-1 and TRBJ2-7; a possible D gene is TRBD1 (6 bases). V was clipped by 7 bases and J by 0 bases, with 16 bases between them. Germline CDR1 reads SQVTM; CDR2 reads ANQGSEA. The CDR3 loop spans 14 amino acids. The CDR3 DNA sequence: TGCAGCGCTACACCGACAGGCCGCTCCTACGAGCAGTACTTC. Protein: CSATPTGRSYEQYF.

The DNA of the CDR3 is TGTGCCAGCAGCTTCGCTGGGAACACCGGGGAGCTGTTTTTT. The encoded protein is CASSFAGNTGELFF. The gene calls are TRBV7-2 and TRBJ2-2; no reliable D call. This CDR3 contains 14 residues. Trimming took off 3 bases at V and 1 base at J, with 6 bases between the two ends. The germline gives CDR1 SGHTA, CDR2 FQGNSA.

V gene TRBV10-3 combines with J gene TRBJ2-3; D perhaps matches TRBD2 (6 bases). The germline V gene has CDR1 ENHRY and CDR2 SYGVKD. The CDR3 length is 15 residues. Trimming shortened V by 8 bases and J by 4 bases, and 19 bases separated the two germline ends. CDR3 nucleotides: TGTGCCATCTCGCCGGCGGAGGGGCAAGCAGATACGCAGTATTTT. Amino acid sequence: CAISPAEGQADTQYF.

At least ten counts were recorded for this clonotype. The chain is built from TRBV13 and TRBJ2-5, with 11 bases identical to TRBD2. J gave up 4 bases and V 5 bases, and 9 bases lay outside the gene matches. CDR1 is PRHDT, CDR2 FYEKMQ, per germline (reference sequence). There are 16 residues in the CDR3. CDR3 bases: TGTGCCAGCAGCGTCACCGGGACTAGCGGCGTAGAGACCCAGTACTTC. It translates to CASSVTGTSGVETQYF.

Concerning this clonotype itself: Being one base from a much bigger clone, this may be a read error. The CDR3 DNA reads as TGCGCCAGCAGCTTGGAGCGATCCGGAGATACGCAGTATTTT. Protein product: CASSLERSGDTQYF. This chain uses TRBV5-1 with TRBJ2-3, with D hard to call. The CDR3 is 14 residues long. The V end was cut by 0 bases, the J end by 5 bases, with 10 bases between. The germline CDR1 and CDR2 sequences are SGHRS and YFSETQ.

This chain connects TRBV2 to TRBJ2-7, with 7 bases fitting TRBD1. With 3 bases clipped from V and 5 bases from J, the junction kept 1 base outside the gene matches. CDR1 is SNHLY and CDR2 is FYNNEI in the germline V gene. The CDR3 spans 12 residues. CDR3 DNA: TGTGCCAGCAGTGAGACAGGGAACGAGCAGTACTTC. Amino acids: CASSETGNEQYF.

The table lists this clonotype with a count of one. The rearrangement links TRBV6-1 to TRBJ1-4; 8 bases are a match to TRBD1. The CDR3 totals 17 residues. Trimming took 4 bases from V and 7 from J; bases not matched to a gene: 14. Per germline, CDR1 MNHNS and CDR2 SASEGT. The CDR3 reads CASSGDRGTTLSEKLFF. CDR3 coding DNA: TGTGCCAGCAGTGGTGACAGGGGAACCACCTTGTCTGAAAAACTGTTTTTT.

This sequence joins TRBV25-1 and TRBJ2-1, with 11 bases matching TRBD2. This CDR3 comprises 16 residues. CDR1 and CDR2 from the germline V gene are MGHDK and SYGVNS. J gave up 8 bases and V 3 bases, and 9 bases lay outside the gene matches. The CDR3 DNA is TGTGCCAGCAGTGAGGGTACTAGCGGGAGTGGATATGAGCAGTTCTTC. It yields the protein CASSEGTSGSGYEQFF.

This clonotype was seen at least ten times. The chain couples TRBV12-3 or TRBV12-4 to TRBJ1-4; D is uncertain. The CDR3 runs 15 residues. V lost 5 bases and J 5 bases, leaving 15 bases between the germline ends. CDR3 residues: CASSPSPGTNEKLFF. The CDR3 region has the DNA TGTGCCAGCAGTCCAAGTCCGGGCACGAATGAAAAACTGTTTTTT.

This clonotype came up many times. The chain links TRBV12-3 or TRBV12-4 to TRBJ1-1; D is uncertain. The CDR3 runs to 14 residues. V was cut by 3 bases and J by 0 bases, with 8 bases left in between. The CDR3 is CASSFLIMNTEAFF. The CDR3 region has the DNA TGTGCCAGCAGTTTCCTGATTATGAACACTGAAGCTTTCTTT.